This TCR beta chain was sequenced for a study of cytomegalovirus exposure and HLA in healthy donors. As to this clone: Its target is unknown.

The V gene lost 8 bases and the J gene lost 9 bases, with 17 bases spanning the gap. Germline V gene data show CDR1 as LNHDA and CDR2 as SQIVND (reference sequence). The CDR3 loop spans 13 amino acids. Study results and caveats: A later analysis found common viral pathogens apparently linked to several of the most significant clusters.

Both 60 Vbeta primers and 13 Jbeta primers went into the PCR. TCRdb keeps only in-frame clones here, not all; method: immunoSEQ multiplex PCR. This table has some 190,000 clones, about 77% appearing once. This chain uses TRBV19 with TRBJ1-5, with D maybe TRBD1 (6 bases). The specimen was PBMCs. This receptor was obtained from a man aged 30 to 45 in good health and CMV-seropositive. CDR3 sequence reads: CASLQGSSGPQHF. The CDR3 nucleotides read TGTGCCAGTCTCCAGGGGTCCTCGGGGCCCCAGCATTTT.